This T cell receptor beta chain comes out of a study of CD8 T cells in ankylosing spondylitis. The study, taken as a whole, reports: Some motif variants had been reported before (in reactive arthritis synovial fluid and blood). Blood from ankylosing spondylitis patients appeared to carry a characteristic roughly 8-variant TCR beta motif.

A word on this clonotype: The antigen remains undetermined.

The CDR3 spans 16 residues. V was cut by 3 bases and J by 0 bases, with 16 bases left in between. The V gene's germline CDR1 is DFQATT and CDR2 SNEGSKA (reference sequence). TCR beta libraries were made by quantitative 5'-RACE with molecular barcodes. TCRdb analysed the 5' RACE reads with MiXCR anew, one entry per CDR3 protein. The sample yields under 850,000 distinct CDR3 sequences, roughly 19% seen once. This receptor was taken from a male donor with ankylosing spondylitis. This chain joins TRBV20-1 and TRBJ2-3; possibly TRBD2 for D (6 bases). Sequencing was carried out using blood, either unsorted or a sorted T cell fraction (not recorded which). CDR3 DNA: TGCAGTGCTAGCCTAAAAACGGGACTGAGCACAGATACGCAGTATTTT. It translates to CSASLKTGLSTDTQYF.